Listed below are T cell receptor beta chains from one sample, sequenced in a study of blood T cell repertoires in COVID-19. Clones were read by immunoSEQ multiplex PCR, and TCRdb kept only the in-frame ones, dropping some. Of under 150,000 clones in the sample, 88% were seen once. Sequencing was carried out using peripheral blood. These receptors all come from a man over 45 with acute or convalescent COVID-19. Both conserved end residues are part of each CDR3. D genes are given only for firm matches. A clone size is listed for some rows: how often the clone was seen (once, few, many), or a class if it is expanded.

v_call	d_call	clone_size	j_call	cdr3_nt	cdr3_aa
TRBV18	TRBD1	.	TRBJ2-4	TGTGCCAGCTCGGTGACAGGGAATGAAAACATTCAGTACTTC	CASSVTGNENIQYF
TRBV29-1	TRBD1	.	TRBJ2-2	TGCAGCGTAGGACAGGGTCCGAACACCGGGGAGCTGTTTTTT	CSVGQGPNTGELFF
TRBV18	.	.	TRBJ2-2	TGTGCCAGCTCACCCAGCGACGGGGAGCTGTTTTTT	CASSPSDGELFF
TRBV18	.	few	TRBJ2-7	TGTGCCAGCTCACCACTCCAGGGGTCCTACGAGCAGTACTTC	CASSPLQGSYEQYF
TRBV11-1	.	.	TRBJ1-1	TGTGCCAGCAGCTTAGGGCACGGTAGGAGTTTCTTT	CASSLGHGRSFF
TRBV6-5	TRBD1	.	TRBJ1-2	TGTGCCAGCAGTTTCTCTCCAGGGGGCAACTATGGCTACACCTTC	CASSFSPGGNYGYTF
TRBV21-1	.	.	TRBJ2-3	TGTGCCAGCAAACGACGGCCGATACAGGCGTCTAGCACAGATACGCAGTATTTT	CASKRRPIQASSTDTQYF
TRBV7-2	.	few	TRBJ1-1	TGTGCCAGCAGCTTAGACATGAACACTGAAGCTTTCTTT	CASSLDMNTEAFF
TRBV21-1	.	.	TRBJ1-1	TGTGCCAGCAGTTCAGGACAGGGGGTCGACACTGAAGCTTTCTTT	CASSSGQGVDTEAFF
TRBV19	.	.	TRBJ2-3	TGTGCCAGTAGCCTGTTGAGCGAAGATACGCAGTATTTT	CASSLLSEDTQYF
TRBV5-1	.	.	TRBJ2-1	TGCGCCAGCAGCTTGAAAACAGACTCCTACAATGAGCAGTTCTTC	CASSLKTDSYNEQFF
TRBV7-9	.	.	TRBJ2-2	TGTGCCAGCAGCTCCCTAACCGCGGGTTCCGGGGAGCTGTTTTTT	CASSSLTAGSGELFF
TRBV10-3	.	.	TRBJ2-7	TGTGCCATAACAACGCAGGTAACCTACGAGCAGTACTTC	CAITTQVTYEQYF
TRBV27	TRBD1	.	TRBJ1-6	TGTGCCAGCAGTTGGTCAGGGGGAAATTCACCCCTCCACTTT	CASSWSGGNSPLHF
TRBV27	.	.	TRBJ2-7	TGTGCCAGCAGTTCCAGAATCCAATACGAGCAGTACTTC	CASSSRIQYEQYF
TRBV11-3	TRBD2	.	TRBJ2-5	TGTGCCAGCAGCTTGGGACTAGCGGGAGGGTACCAAGAGACCCAGTACTTC	CASSLGLAGGYQETQYF
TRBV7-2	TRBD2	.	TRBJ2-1	TGTGCCAGCAGCTTGAGGGGACTAGCGGGAGTGGGTGAGCAGTTCTTC	CASSLRGLAGVGEQFF
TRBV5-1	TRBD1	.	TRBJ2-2	TGCGCCAGCAGCTCAAAGACAGGGGCCGGGGAGCTGTTTTTT	CASSSKTGAGELFF
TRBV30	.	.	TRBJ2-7	TGTGCCTGGAGTTCCCTAAGAAAACCCCCATACGAGCAGTACTTC	CAWSSLRKPPYEQYF
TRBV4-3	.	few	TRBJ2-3	TGCGCCAGCAGCCAAGACCGCGGGCAGGCAGATACGCAGTATTTT	CASSQDRGQADTQYF
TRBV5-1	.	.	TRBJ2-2	TGCGCCAGCACCCGCCTTGGGGGCGCGAACACCGGGGAGCTGTTTTTT	CASTRLGGANTGELFF
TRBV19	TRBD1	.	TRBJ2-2	TGTGCCAGTAGTATTGGACAGGCGAGGGAGCTGTTTTTT	CASSIGQARELFF
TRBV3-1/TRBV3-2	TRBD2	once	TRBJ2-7	TGTGCCAGCACACTAGCGGGAGGGCCGGACGAGCAGTACTTC	CASTLAGGPDEQYF
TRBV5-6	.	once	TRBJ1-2	TGTGCCAGCAGCTTGGACAGGGACTATGGCTACACCTTC	CASSLDRDYGYTF
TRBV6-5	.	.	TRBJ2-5	TGTGCCAGCAGACCAGGGGTTCTGCGAGAGACCCAGTACTTC	CASRPGVLRETQYF
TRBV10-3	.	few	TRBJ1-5	TGTGCCATCAGTGAACGACTCCAGGGCCCAAATCAGCCCCAGCATTTT	CAISERLQGPNQPQHF
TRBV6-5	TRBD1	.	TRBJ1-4	TGTGCCAGCAGTTACCAGACAGGGCTTAATGAAAAACTGTTTTTT	CASSYQTGLNEKLFF
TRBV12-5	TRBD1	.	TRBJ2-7	TGTGCTAGTGGTTCCCGGACAGGGCGGAACGAGCAGTACTTC	CASGSRTGRNEQYF
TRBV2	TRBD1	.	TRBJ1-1	TGTGCCAGCAGGGCGGACAGGGCGACCACTGAAGCTTTCTTT	CASRADRATTEAFF
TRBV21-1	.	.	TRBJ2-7	TGTGCCAGCAGCAACCGAACTAGCGGAATCTACGAGCAGTACTTC	CASSNRTSGIYEQYF
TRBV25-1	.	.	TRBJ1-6	TGTGCCAGCAGTGAACAGGGGAATTCACCCCTCCACTTT	CASSEQGNSPLHF
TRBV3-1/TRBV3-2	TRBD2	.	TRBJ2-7	TGTGCCAGCAGCCAAGCCAGCGGGAGCTCCTACGAGCAGTACTTC	CASSQASGSSYEQYF
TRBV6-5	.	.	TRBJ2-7	TGTGCCAGCAGTCCTGGACTTCTAGGATTGGGGGCTCAATACTTC	CASSPGLLGLGAQYF
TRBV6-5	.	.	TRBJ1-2	TGTGCCAGCATCATGGGGGGGGGAGCTAACTATGGCTACACCTTC	CASIMGGGANYGYTF
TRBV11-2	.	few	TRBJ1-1	TGTGCCAGCAGCTTAGTGGGGGGGAACACTGAAGCTTTCTTT	CASSLVGGNTEAFF
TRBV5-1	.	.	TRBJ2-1	TGCGCCAGCAGCTTTACTAATGAGCAGTTCTTC	CASSFTNEQFF
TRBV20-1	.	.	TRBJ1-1	TGCAGTGCTAGGGGCAGGTCTGAAGCTTTCTTT	CSARGRSEAFF
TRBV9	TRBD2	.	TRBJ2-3	TGTGCCAGCAGCGTAGACCCGGGCGGGAGACATACAGATACGCAGTATTTT	CASSVDPGGRHTDTQYF
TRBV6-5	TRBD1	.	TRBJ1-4	TGTGCCAGCAGCCCCCGGGACAGGGTTAATGAAAAACTGTTTTTT	CASSPRDRVNEKLFF
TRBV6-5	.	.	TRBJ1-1	TGTGCCAGCAGAACGGGGAGCACTGAAGCTTTCTTT	CASRTGSTEAFF
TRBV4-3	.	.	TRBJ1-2	TGCGCCAGCAGCCAAATTGGGAGGGGTGGGTATGGCTACACCTTC	CASSQIGRGGYGYTF